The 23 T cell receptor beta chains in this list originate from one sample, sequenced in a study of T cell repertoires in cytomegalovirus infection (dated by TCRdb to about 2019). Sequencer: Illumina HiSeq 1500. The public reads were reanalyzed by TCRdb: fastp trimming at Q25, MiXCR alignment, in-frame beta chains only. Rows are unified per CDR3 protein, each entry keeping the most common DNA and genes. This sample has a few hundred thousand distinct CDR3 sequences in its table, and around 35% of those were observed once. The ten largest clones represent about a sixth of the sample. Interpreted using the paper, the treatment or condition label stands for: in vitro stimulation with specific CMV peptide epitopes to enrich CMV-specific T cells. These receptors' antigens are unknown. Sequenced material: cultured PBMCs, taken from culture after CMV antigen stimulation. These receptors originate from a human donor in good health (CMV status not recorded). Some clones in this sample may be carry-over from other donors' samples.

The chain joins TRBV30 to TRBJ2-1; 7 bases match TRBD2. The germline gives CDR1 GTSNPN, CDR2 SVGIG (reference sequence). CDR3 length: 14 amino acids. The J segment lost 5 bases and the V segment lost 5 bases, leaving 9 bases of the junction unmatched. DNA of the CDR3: TGTGCCTGGCGGTTCGGCGGGAGAGACAATGAGCAGTTCTTC. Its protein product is CAWRFGGRDNEQFF.

As DNA, the CDR3 is TGTGCCAGCAGCTTAGACCCCGGCCCAGGGACCCAGTACTTC. This codes for CASSLDPGPGTQYF. This chain connects TRBV7-6 to TRBJ2-5; D unclear. Trimming removed 1 base at V and 7 bases at J, with 13 bases between. The germline V gene has CDR1 SGHVS and CDR2 FNYEAQ. This CDR3 region has 14 residues.

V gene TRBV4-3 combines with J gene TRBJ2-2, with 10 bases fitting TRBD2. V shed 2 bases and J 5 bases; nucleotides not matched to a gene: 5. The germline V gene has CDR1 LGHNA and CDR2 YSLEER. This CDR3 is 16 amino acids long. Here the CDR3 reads CASSQQLAGWTGELFF. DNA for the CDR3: TGCGCCAGCAGCCAACAACTAGCGGGATGGACCGGGGAGCTGTTTTTT.

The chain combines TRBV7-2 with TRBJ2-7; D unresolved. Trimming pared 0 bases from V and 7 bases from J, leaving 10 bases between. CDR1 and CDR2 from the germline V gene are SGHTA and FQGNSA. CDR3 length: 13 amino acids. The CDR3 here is CASSLAATWEQYV. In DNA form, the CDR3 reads TGTGCCAGCAGCTTAGCGGCTACCTGGGAGCAGTACGTC.

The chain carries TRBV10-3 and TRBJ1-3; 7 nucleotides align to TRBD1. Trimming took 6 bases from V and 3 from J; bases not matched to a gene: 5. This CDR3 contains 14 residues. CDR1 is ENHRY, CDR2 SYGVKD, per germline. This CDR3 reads CAISSGTVGNTIYF. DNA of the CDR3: TGTGCCATCAGCTCCGGGACAGTTGGAAACACCATATATTTT.

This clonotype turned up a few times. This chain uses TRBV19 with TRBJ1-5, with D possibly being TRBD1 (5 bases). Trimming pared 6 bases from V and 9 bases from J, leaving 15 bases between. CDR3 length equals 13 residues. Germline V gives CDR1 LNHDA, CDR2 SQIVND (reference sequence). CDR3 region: CASSGHSPWPQHF. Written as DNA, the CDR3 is TGTGCCAGTAGCGGACATTCCCCGTGGCCCCAGCATTTT.

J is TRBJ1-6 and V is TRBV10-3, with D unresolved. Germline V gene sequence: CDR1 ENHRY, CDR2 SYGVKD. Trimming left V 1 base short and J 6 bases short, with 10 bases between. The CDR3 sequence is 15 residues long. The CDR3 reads CAISEFEPSNSPLHF. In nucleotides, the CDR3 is TGTGCCATCAGTGAGTTTGAACCGTCTAATTCACCCCTCCACTTT.

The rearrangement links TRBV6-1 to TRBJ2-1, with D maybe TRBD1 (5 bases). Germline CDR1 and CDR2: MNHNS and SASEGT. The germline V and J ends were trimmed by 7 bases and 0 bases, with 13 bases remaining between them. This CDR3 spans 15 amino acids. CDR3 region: CASTQTVPSYNEQFF. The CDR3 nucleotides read TGTGCCAGCACCCAGACAGTACCCTCCTACAATGAGCAGTTCTTC.

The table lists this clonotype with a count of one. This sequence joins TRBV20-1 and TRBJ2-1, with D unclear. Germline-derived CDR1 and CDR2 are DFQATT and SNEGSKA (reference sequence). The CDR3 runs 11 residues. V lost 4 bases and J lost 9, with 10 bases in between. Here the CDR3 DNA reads TGCAGTGCTACTTACAGTATTGAGCAGTTCTTC. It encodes CSATYSIEQFF.

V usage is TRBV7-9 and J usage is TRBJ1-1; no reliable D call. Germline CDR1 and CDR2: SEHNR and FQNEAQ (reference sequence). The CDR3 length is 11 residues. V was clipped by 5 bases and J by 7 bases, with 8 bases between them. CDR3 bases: TGTGCCAGCAGCCCCCAGGTTGAAGCTTTCTTT. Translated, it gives CASSPQVEAFF.

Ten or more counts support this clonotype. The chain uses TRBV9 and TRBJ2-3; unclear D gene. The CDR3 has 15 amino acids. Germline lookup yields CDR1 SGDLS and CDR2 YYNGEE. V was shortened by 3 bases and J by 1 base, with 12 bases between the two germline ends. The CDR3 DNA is TGTGCCAGCAGCGGACCCCCTGGGGGCACAGATACGCAGTATTTT. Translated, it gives CASSGPPGGTDTQYF.

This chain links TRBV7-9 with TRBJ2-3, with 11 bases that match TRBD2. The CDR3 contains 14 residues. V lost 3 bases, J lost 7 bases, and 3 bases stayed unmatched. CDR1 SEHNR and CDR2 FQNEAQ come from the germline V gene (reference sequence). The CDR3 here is CASSFRLAGNTQYF. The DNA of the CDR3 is TGTGCCAGCAGCTTTCGACTAGCGGGAAATACGCAGTATTTT.

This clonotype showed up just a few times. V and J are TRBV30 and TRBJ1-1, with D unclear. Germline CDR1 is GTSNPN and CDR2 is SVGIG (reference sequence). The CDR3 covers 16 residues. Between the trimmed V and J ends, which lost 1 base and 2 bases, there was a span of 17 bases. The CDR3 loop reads CAWSAGGGVFNTEAFF. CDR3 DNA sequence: TGTGCCTGGAGTGCGGGAGGTGGAGTATTTAACACTGAAGCTTTCTTT.

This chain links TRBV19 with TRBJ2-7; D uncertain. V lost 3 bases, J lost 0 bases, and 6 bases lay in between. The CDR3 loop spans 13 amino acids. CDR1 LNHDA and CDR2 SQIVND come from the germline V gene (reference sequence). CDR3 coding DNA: TGTGCCAGTAGTATCACTAACTCCTACGAGCAGTACTTC. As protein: CASSITNSYEQYF.

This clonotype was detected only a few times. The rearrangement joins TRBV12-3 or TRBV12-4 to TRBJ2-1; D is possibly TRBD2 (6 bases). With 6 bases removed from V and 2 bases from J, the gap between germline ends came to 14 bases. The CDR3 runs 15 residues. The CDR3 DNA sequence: TGTGCCAGCAGACAACTAGCTTATCCCTACAATGAGCAGTTCTTC. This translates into CASRQLAYPYNEQFF.

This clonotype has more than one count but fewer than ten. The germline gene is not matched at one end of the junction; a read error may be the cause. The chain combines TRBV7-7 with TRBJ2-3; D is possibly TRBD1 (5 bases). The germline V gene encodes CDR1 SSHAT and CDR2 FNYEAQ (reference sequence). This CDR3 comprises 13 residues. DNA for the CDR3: TGTGCTAGCAGCGACAACTACAGGGATACGCAGTATTTT. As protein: CASSDNYRDTQYF.

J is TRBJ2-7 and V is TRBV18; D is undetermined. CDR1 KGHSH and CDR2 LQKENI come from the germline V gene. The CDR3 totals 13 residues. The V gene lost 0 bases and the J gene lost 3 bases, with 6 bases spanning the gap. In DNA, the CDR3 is TGTGCCAGCTCACCACCTGTAGGCTACGAGCAGTACTTC. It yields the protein CASSPPVGYEQYF. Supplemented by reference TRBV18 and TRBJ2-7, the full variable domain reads NAGVMQNPRHLVRRRGQEARLRCSPMKGHSHVYWYRQLPEEGLKFMVYLQKENIIDESGMPKERFSAEFPKEGPSILRIQQVVRGDSAAYFCASSPPVGYEQYFGPGTRLTVT.

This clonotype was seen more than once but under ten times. CDR3 in DNA: TGTGCCAGCAGTGAGAACCCCTACCGGGGGGCAGATACGCAGTATTTT. This gives the protein CASSENPYRGADTQYF. The chain recombines TRBV6-1 with TRBJ2-3, with 7 nucleotides matching TRBD2. The ends lost 3 bases at V and 4 bases at J; junction bases unmatched: 10. The CDR3 length is 16 residues. The germline CDR1 and CDR2 sequences are MNHNS and SASEGT.

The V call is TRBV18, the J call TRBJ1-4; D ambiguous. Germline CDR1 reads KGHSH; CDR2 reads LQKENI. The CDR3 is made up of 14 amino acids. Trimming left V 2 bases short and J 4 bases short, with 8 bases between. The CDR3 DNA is TGTGCCAGCTCACCAGAAACAGTTAATGAAAAACTGTTTTTT. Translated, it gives CASSPETVNEKLFF.

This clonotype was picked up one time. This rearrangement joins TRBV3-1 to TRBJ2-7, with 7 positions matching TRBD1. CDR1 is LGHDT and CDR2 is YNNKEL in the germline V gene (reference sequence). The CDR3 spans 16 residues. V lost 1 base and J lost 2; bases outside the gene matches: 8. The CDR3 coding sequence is TGTGCCAGCAGCCAAGGACTATCGACAGGGACCTACGAGCAGTACTTC. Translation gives CASSQGLSTGTYEQYF.

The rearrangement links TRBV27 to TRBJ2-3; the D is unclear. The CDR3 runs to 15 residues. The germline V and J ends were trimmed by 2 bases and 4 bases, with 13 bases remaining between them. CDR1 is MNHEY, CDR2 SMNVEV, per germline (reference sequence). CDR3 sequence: CASSLMGSHPDTQYF. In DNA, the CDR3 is TGTGCCAGCAGTTTAATGGGGTCCCACCCAGATACGCAGTATTTT.

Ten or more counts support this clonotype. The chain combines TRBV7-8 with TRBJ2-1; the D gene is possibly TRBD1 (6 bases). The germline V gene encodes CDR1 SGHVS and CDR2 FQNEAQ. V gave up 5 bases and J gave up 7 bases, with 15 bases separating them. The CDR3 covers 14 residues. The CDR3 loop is CASSLDRFGNEQFF. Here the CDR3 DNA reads TGTGCCAGCAGCCTCGACAGGTTCGGGAATGAGCAGTTCTTC.

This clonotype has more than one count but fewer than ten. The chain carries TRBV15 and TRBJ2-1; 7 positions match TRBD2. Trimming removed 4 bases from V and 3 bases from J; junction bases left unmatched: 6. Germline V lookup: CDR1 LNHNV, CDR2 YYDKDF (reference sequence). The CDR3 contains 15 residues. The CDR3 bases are TGTGCCACCAGCAAAGGACTAGACAACTACAATGAGCAGTTCTTC. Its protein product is CATSKGLDNYNEQFF. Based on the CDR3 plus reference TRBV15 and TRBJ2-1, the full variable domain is DAMVIQNPRYQVTQFGKPVTLSCSQTLNHNVMYWYQQKSSQAPKLLFHYYDKDFNNEADTPDNFQSRRPNTSFCFLDIRSPGLGDTAMYLCATSKGLDNYNEQFFGPGTRLTVL.